This T cell receptor beta chain was sequenced during a study of blood T cell repertoires in COVID-19. Across the whole study: Samples representing acute and convalescent COVID-19 were sourced from the United States, Italy and Spain. PBMCs, B-cell-depleted T cells, or T cells were the source of the cDNA or gDNA that made up the material.

Looked up from germline, CDR1 is MGHDK and CDR2 is SYGVNS. Trimming stripped 3 bases from V and 2 bases from J, with 17 bases between. The CDR3 runs to 17 residues. Profiling relied on immunoSEQ multiplex PCR, and the TCRdb table lists in-frame clones only, not all of them. The sample consists of roughly 410,000 clones, 75% to 90% of them appearing once. V is TRBV25-1 and J is TRBJ1-3, with D uncertain. This sequence originates from a woman between 40 and 55 years old with COVID-19, enrolled during active disease. Material: peripheral blood. CDR3 region: CASSDRGPHSAGNTIYF. Written as DNA, the CDR3 is TGTGCCAGCAGTGACCGAGGACCCCATAGCGCTGGAAACACCATATATTTT.